The text below deals with one TCR beta chain. The antigen it binds to is not known. The germline V gene sets CDR1 to SGHRS and CDR2 to YFSETQ. From its cysteine to its phenylalanine, the CDR3 spans 15 amino acids. Just the 45-base CDR3 DNA is kept, in frame starting at base 1. Unmatched junction bases come to 6, with V trimmed by 4 bases and J by 0 bases. The data were obtained in a study of cytomegalovirus exposure and HLA in healthy donors (TCRdb year 2017). With regard to the full study: An earlier analysis of several hundred of the donors reported about 260 Gb of sequence data and 100 million to 120 million unique TCR beta sequences obtained from about 200 million T cells. Approximately 300 gigabases of sequencing data and about 92 million unique TCR sequences made up an early release that covered roughly 670 HLA-typed donors. Of the approximately 400 genotyped donors, 65% to 90% fell in the genetic ancestry cluster associated with self-reported Caucasian donors. The study aimed to test whether signatures of past pathogen exposure could be identified by cataloging public T cell receptors. Using immunosequencing, the study profiled T cell repertoires from 666 subjects and related those repertoires to cytomegalovirus serostatus. Besides the first cohort of roughly 640 subjects, a separate validation cohort made up of 120 different subjects was used. To predict cytomegalovirus infection status, the study brought together high-throughput TCR immunosequencing, statistical association of individual TCRs with disease status, and machine learning. A later analysis re-analyzed previously published TCR beta repertoires from roughly 690 donors and added high-resolution HLA genotyping to study TCR occurrence patterns. In the later analysis, no new phenotypic data were used to find candidate immune exposures; instead, reliance was placed on TCR beta sequences and their occurrence across donors. An earlier analysis of approximately 500 of the donors applied high-throughput TCR beta sequencing to assess whether each TCR beta V gene segment acted as functional or pseudogenic. Alongside the repertoire data, information on donor age, sex, ethnicity and CMV serostatus was compiled. A later genetic analysis took genome-wide SNP genotypes for about three fifths of the roughly 700 donors and used that subset as a discovery cohort. Every discovery cohort repertoire had been produced on one sequencing platform. HLA typing covered class I and class II loci at four-digit resolution. Typing coverage varied by locus: roughly 629-640 donors for A, B, C, DRB1 and DQB1; approximately 500 for DQA1; about 600 for DPA1; roughly 470 for DPB1. Roughly 5 DR-DQ haplotypes were handled as single units for association and clustering because linkage in the cohort was strong. Among some 410 genotyped donors of the cohort, an average of approximately 200,000 unique TCR beta nucleotide sequences was sequenced per donor, of which roughly 17% were non-productive.

Study-wide conclusions, independent of this receptor: This cohort had only TCR beta chains sequenced, and the lack of alpha or paired-chain data limited which features could be detected. In a later genetic analysis, fewer N-insertions in productive TCRs were reported among donors in an Asian-associated ancestry cluster than the roughly 640-donor mean. Some IMGT-functional V segments, including TRBV6-2 and TRBV6-3, could not be distinguished by the 87-base-pair reads and were therefore excluded. A further reported finding was that TCR beta sequences accurately predicted the HLA-A and HLA-B alleles for most subjects in the first cohort. In a later analysis, the rate of TCR association differed among HLA loci, with DRB1 alleles having the most associated TCRs and HLA-C alleles having the fewest. Three of the identified cytomegalovirus-associated TCR beta chains were confirmed in vitro to be specific for cytomegalovirus antigens. A later genetic analysis associated a missense DCLRE1C variant with V-gene and J-gene trimming of TCR beta chains, and an independent cohort replicated the association. The authors suggested that the approach could potentially be extended to other disease states and immunological phenotypes. CMV serostatus was the only immune exposure information available for the cohort. Cytomegalovirus status was reported to be diagnosed by the classifier with high specificity and sensitivity in both the original and validation cohorts. Across donors, most TCR sequences were observed very rarely, whereas some public TCRs were present in many individuals. In the study, 150 to 200 TCR beta chains were listed as associated with cytomegalovirus. Because counts were too low, roughly 18 rarely observed V segments, including chromosome 9 orphons, were left out of the earlier analysis of roughly 600 of the donors. Strong co-occurrence of HLA alleles, especially DR and DQ, made assigning TCR associations to individual alleles difficult. Correlated functional status among segregating V segments might be attributable to linkage disequilibrium, but an unknown experimental factor could not be ruled out. Presence/absence analyses assumed roughly uniform sequencing depth across donors, an assumption that may not hold. In a later analysis, HLA-associated TCR beta chains showed more clonal expansion and lower generation probabilities than non-associated chains that were equally common. According to a later analysis, most CMV-associated TCR beta chains appeared to be HLA-restricted, and the HLA associations seemed to be driven largely by CMV exposure. A cluster of highly shared sequence variants was judged likely to be a technical artifact of the sequencing pipeline. An earlier analysis of approximately 540 of the donors showed that most TCR beta V segments appeared in productive rearrangements either about 90% or about 30% of the time, which broadly matched IMGT annotations. HLA typing was unavailable for some donors at each locus, so association tests used only the typed subset. In a later analysis, more than 15,000 TCR beta sequences were associated with specific HLA alleles at a false discovery rate of 0.05. A later analysis reported that several top co-occurrence clusters appeared linked to parvovirus B19, influenza, CMV and Epstein-Barr virus.

The library was prepared using the immunoSEQ multiplex PCR assay. The multiplex PCR relied on a mix of 60 forward primers for TCR Vbeta segments and 13 reverse primers for TCR Jbeta segments. Amplification of the CDR3 region of rearranged TCR beta genes was performed with a multiplex PCR assay on genomic DNA. On the Illumina HiSeq System, the amplified TCR beta libraries were sequenced as 87-base-pair reads. In the source study's methods: In a later analysis, about 80 million unique TCR beta chains were counted across the roughly 610 repertoires, and around 10 million of these chains were shared by at least two donors. To remove PCR and sequencing errors, raw reads were error-corrected and collapsed into unique sequences using a nearest-neighbor algorithm that merged closely related sequences. Alignment of CDR3 sequences to IMGT reference sequences was used to assign V, D and J gene segments. For a sequence to be retained, at least a six-nucleotide match to both a V gene segment and a J gene segment was required. Rearrangements were classified as productive when the CDR3 lacked stop codons and remained in frame with V and J, and all other rearrangements were classified as non-productive. CDR3 was defined according to IMGT convention as the region running from the second conserved V-encoded cysteine to the conserved J-encoded phenylalanine. The earlier analysis of about 590 of the donors excluded sequences that lacked an unambiguous match to a single V gene segment. An earlier analysis of several hundred of the donors classified V segments as functional when productive rearrangements were above 56.7% and as segregating when the standard deviation between donors was above 5%. A statistical classification framework was built to diagnose cytomegalovirus status from the catalog of TCR beta chain sequences. V and J gene assignment, in a later analysis, came from comparing TCR nucleotide sequences with IMGT/GENE-DB human TR gene sequences. The TCRdist pipeline was used in a later analysis to assign CDR3 sequences and most-parsimonious VDJ recombination scenarios. In a later analysis, each TCR beta chain was defined by its CDR3 amino acid sequence together with its V-gene family, and reads lacking a unique V-gene family were excluded. A later analysis removed 450 to 600 highly shared, low-generation-probability nucleotide sequences to deal with suspected cross-contamination and a sequencing artifact. A later analysis calculated a clonal expansion index for each public chain from normalized within-repertoire ranks of inferred template counts. In a later analysis, generation probabilities were computed using a VDJ recombination model fitted to out-of-frame rearrangements, and the results were checked against IGoR. In a later analysis, hypergeometric tests were used to score TCR-TCR, TCR-HLA and TCR-CMV co-occurrence, with a repertoire-size bias correction applied to TCR pairs. In a later analysis, false discovery rates were estimated by permuting HLA or CMV assignments 20 times. In a later analysis, co-occurring TCRs were grouped using DBSCAN, with TCRdist sequence similarity added in when clustering inside HLA-allele-positive subsets. Repertoires with fewer than 30,000 or more than 120,000 public chains, plus five repertoires with anomalous nucleotide sharing, were excluded from co-occurrence clustering. This immuneACCESS table, as held by TCRdb, lists in-frame sequences with V and J called but not all clones. Of the missing ones, under half trace to an unresolved V gene in checked studies; the others have no known cause. For V, J and clone size, that table is used; D and trimming come from the DNA. Per the sample table, the count is about 200,000 clones. Together, the top ten hold around 1.1% of the sample.

The cohort comprised under 700 healthy bone marrow donors. At the time of sampling, all cohort members were nominally healthy, though unrecorded immune exposures were likely present. The donor tested CMV seropositive and was one of the 289 seropositive cohort members. Each donor provided a peripheral blood sample, and peripheral blood mononuclear cells were used for TCR beta sequencing. Genomic DNA was extracted from the blood cell samples with the Qiagen DNeasy Blood Extraction Kit. The source of this sequence is a girl between 2 and 10 years old in good health and CMV-seropositive. The sequence is built from TRBV5-1 and TRBJ2-7, with 8 bases matching TRBD1. The specimen was PBMCs. The DNA sequence follows: TGCGCCAGCAGCCCCCGGGACAGGACCTCCTACGAGCAGTACTTC. This encodes CASSPRDRTSYEQYF.